The 13 T cell receptor beta chains reported below all come from one sample, sequenced in a study of cytomegalovirus exposure and HLA in healthy donors. 13 Jbeta primers and 60 Vbeta primers were used for the PCR. The method was immunoSEQ multiplex PCR; TCRdb's version includes in-frame clones alone and lacks a portion of them. The sample consists of some 180,000 clones, 81% of them appearing once. The sample comprised PBMCs. These receptors were collected from a man aged 40-55 years in good health and CMV-seropositive.

Note on this clone: The same CDR3 arises from other DNA sequences in this sample as well. The J gene is TRBJ1-2, the V gene TRBV6-5, with D hard to call. Germline lookup yields CDR1 MNHEY and CDR2 SVGAGI. Trimming pared 8 bases from V and 4 bases from J, leaving 20 bases between. The CDR3 sequence is 15 residues long. CDR3 DNA sequence: TGTGCCAGCCGCCGCTACAAGACGGGTGGCTATGGCTACACCTTC. Its translation: CASRRYKTGGYGYTF.

The chain carries TRBV27 and TRBJ2-3, with TRBD1 as a possible D gene (6 bases). This CDR3 contains 14 residues. V lost 5 bases and J 1 base, leaving 10 bases between the germline ends. Germline V gene sequence: CDR1 MNHEY, CDR2 SMNVEV (reference sequence). CDR3 sequence reads: CASSPRQGTDTQYF. The CDR3 coding sequence is TGTGCCAGCAGTCCCCGACAGGGCACAGATACGCAGTATTTT.

V usage is TRBV14 and J usage is TRBJ2-7; TRBD2 matches 10 bases. There are 16 residues in the CDR3. Germline loops: CDR1 SGHDN, CDR2 FVKESK. J gave up 4 bases and V 4 bases, and 10 bases lay outside the gene matches. In nucleotides, the CDR3 is TGTGCCAGCAGCCTCCTAGATACGACTAGCGGGTACGAGCAGTACTTC. It codes for CASSLLDTTSGYEQYF.

Concerning this clone: The junction departs from germline at one end; a sequencing error may be responsible. The rearrangement links TRBV10-3 to TRBJ2-1, with 7 bases identical to TRBD2. CDR1 is ENHRY and CDR2 is SYGVKD in the germline V gene. CDR3 length equals 17 residues. The CDR3 bases are TGTGCCAGCAGTTTACAGCTTACTAGCGCACTTTACAATGAGCAGTTCTTC. Translating it yields CASSLQLTSALYNEQFF.

V gene TRBV2 combines with J gene TRBJ1-5; the match to TRBD1 covers 8 bases. Germline CDR1 is SNHLY and CDR2 is FYNNEI. The CDR3 is 17 residues long. V lost 9 bases, J lost 1 base, and 14 bases stayed unmatched. As DNA, the CDR3 is TGTGCCAGTCGACGTCAGGGGGCGGGTTGGAGCAATCAGCCCCAGCATTTT. It codes for CASRRQGAGWSNQPQHF. Filled out from reference TRBV2 and TRBJ1-5, the complete variable domain reads EPEVTQTPSHQVTQMGQEVILRCVPISNHLYFYWYRQILGQKVEFLVSFYNNEISEKSEIFDDQFSVERPDGSNFTLKIRSTKLEDSAMYFCASRRQGAGWSNQPQHFGDGTRLSIL.

This clone has only a few counts. This rearrangement joins TRBV29-1 to TRBJ1-1; D might be TRBD1 (6 bases). Germline CDR1 is SQVTM and CDR2 is ANQGSEA. The CDR3 is made up of 12 amino acids. The CDR3 DNA reads as TGCACCGGAATACAGGGTGGCACTGAAGCTTTCTTT. Protein: CTGIQGGTEAFF.

This chain connects TRBV25-1 to TRBJ2-5, with TRBD2 matching 12 bases. Matching the DNA end better, TRBJ2-7 makes the J call doubtful. The CDR3 runs to 15 residues. Germline CDR1 reads MGHDK; CDR2 reads SYGVNS. The CDR3 DNA sequence: TGTGCCAGCAGTGCACCGGGACTAGCGGGCTACGAGCAGTACTTC. Amino acid sequence: CASSAPGLAGYEQYF.

The V gene is TRBV6-5, the J gene TRBJ2-7; 8 bases agree with TRBD2. After removal of 2 bases from V and 4 bases from J, the junction contained 1 base not matched to a gene. This CDR3 region has 13 residues. Germline values: CDR1 MNHEY, CDR2 SVGAGI. This CDR3 is CASSYRGGYEQYF. CDR3 coding DNA: TGTGCCAGCAGTTACCGGGGGGGATACGAGCAGTACTTC.

The chain has TRBV10-3 and TRBJ1-5, with D possibly TRBD1 on 5 matching bases. CDR3 length: 13 residues. The germline V and J ends were trimmed by 10 bases and 3 bases, with 13 bases remaining between them. CDR1 is ENHRY, CDR2 SYGVKD, per germline. This CDR3 reads CASTGTTNQPQHF. The CDR3 DNA reads as TGTGCCAGCACCGGGACTACCAATCAGCCCCAGCATTTT.

The V call is TRBV19, the J call TRBJ1-6, with D possibly TRBD1 on 5 matching bases. The CDR3 extends over 15 amino acids. V was cut by 3 bases and J by 4 bases, with 10 bases left in between. Per germline, CDR1 LNHDA and CDR2 SQIVND (reference sequence). This chain's CDR3 is CASSIIGGYNSPLHF. Written as DNA, the CDR3 is TGTGCCAGTAGTATTATCGGGGGTTATAATTCACCCCTCCACTTT.

This clone was counted once. This chain joins TRBV6-5 and TRBJ1-1; TRBD1 is a possible D gene (5 bases). Trimming removed 8 bases from V and 11 bases from J, with 15 bases in between. The CDR3 has 11 amino acids. The germline CDR1 and CDR2 sequences are MNHEY and SVGAGI. This CDR3 reads CASLGEGRAFF. The CDR3 DNA reads as TGTGCCAGCCTGGGGGAGGGGAGGGCTTTCTTT.

The rearrangement links TRBV7-9 to TRBJ2-5, with 10 bases identical to TRBD2. Trimming removed 1 base from V and 4 bases from J; junction bases left unmatched: 3. Germline V CDR1 and CDR2: SEHNR, FQNEAQ (reference sequence). The CDR3 has 15 amino acids. CDR3 DNA sequence: TGTGCCAGCAGCTTAGTAGCGGGGGGAGTAGAGACCCAGTACTTC. It yields the protein CASSLVAGGVETQYF.

The chain is built from TRBV7-9 and TRBJ2-1, with 8 positions matching TRBD2. The CDR3 runs 16 residues. J was trimmed by 0 bases and V by 4 bases; bases with no gene match: 5. Looked up from germline, CDR1 is SEHNR and CDR2 is FQNEAQ (reference sequence). In DNA form, the CDR3 reads TGTGCCAGCAGCTCCACCGGACTAGCCTCCTACAATGAGCAGTTCTTC. Amino acid sequence: CASSSTGLASYNEQFF.